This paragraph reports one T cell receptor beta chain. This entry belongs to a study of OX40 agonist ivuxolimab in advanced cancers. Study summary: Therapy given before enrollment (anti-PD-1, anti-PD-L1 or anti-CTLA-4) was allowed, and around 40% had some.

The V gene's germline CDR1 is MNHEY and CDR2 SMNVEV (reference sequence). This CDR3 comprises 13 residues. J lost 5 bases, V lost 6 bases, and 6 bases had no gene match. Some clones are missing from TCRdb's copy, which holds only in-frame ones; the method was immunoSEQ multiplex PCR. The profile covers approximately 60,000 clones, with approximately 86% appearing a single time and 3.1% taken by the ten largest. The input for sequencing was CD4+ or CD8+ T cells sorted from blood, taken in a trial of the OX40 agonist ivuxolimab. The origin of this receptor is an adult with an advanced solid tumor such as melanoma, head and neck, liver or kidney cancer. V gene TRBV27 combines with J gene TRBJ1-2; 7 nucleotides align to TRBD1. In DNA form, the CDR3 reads TGTGCCAGCAGATCAACAGGGGATTATGGCTACACCTTC. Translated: CASRSTGDYGYTF.